The 21 T cell receptor beta chains below were found in one sample sequenced in a study of cytomegalovirus exposure and HLA in healthy donors. The PCR made use of 60 Vbeta and 13 Jbeta primers. Sequencing used immunoSEQ multiplex PCR; TCRdb keeps in-frame clones, though not all of them. The table records roughly 95,000 clones, roughly four fifths of them present only once. Sequencing was done on a sample of PBMCs. The receptors were gathered from a man aged 25-45 years in good health and CMV-seropositive.

This rearrangement joins TRBV7-6 to TRBJ1-2; 7 bases agree with TRBD1. Germline V gene data show CDR1 as SGHVS and CDR2 as FNYEAQ. This CDR3 spans 13 amino acids. Germline trimming cut 5 bases from V and 4 bases from J; bases unmatched to any gene: 4. The CDR3 reads CASSLSGGYGYTF. The CDR3 nucleotides are TGTGCCAGCAGCCTATCAGGGGGCTATGGCTACACCTTC.

The gene calls are TRBV5-1 and TRBJ2-7, with D possibly TRBD1 on 5 matching bases. V was pared by 0 bases and J by 4 bases, with 17 bases between. Germline CDR1 is SGHRS and CDR2 is YFSETQ. CDR3 size: 16 residues. The CDR3 bases are TGCGCCAGCAGCTTGGAATTAGGACATTTTCAGTACGAGCAGTACTTC. It translates to CASSLELGHFQYEQYF.

The rearrangement joins TRBV18 to TRBJ2-2, with D possibly TRBD1 on 6 matching bases. The CDR3 is 17 amino acids. Trimming stripped 3 bases from V and 2 bases from J, with 16 bases between. Per germline, CDR1 KGHSH and CDR2 LQKENI. The CDR3 reads CASSPFLGHENTGELFF. CDR3 nucleotides: TGTGCCAGCTCACCCTTTTTGGGACACGAAAACACCGGGGAGCTGTTTTTT.

The chain links TRBV14 to TRBJ2-6; 14 bases fit TRBD2. The CDR3 loop spans 20 amino acids. CDR1 SGHDN and CDR2 FVKESK come from the germline V gene. J was trimmed by 0 bases and V by 5 bases; bases with no gene match: 9. CDR3 nucleotide sequence: TGTGCCAGCAGCGCCGGACTAGCGGGAGGACAAATCTCTGGGGCCAACGTCCTGACTTTC. Protein sequence: CASSAGLAGGQISGANVLTF.

This clone occurred once. The chain carries TRBV30 and TRBJ1-1, with a weak D call TRBD1 (6 bases). The CDR3 extends over 15 amino acids. Germline V gene data show CDR1 as GTSNPN and CDR2 as SVGIG (reference sequence). V lost 3 bases and J 1 base, leaving 15 bases between the germline ends. The CDR3: CAWRPFGQPNTEAFF. The CDR3 nucleotides read TGTGCCTGGAGGCCCTTTGGACAGCCGAACACTGAAGCTTTCTTT.

This clone was picked up a small number of times. The V call is TRBV10-1, the J call TRBJ1-4, with D perhaps matching TRBD1 (6 bases). Germline lookup yields CDR1 WNHNN and CDR2 SYGVQD (reference sequence). The CDR3 is made up of 12 amino acids. Trimming removed 8 bases at V and 6 bases at J, with 10 bases between. The CDR3 protein is CASRGQYEKLFF. CDR3 sequence (DNA): TGCGCCAGCCGAGGACAGTATGAAAAACTGTTTTTT.

The chain uses TRBV28 and TRBJ2-7; 7 nucleotides align to TRBD2. Germline CDR1 and CDR2: MDHEN and SYDVKM. Trimming took 4 bases from V and 6 from J; bases not matched to a gene: 15. The CDR3 is 16 amino acids. Written as DNA, the CDR3 is TGTGCCAGCAGTTCTCAGAACAAACCGGGACTAATCGAGCAGTACTTC. Its translation is CASSSQNKPGLIEQYF. Full variable domain (rest looked up from reference TRBV28 and TRBJ2-7): DVKVTQSSRYLVKRTGEKVFLECVQDMDHENMFWYRQDPGLGLRLIYFSYDVKMKEKGDIPEGYSVSREKKERFSLILESASTNQTSMYLCASSSQNKPGLIEQYFGPGTRLTVT.

This chain links TRBV6-5 with TRBJ1-5; D is uncertain. Germline loops: CDR1 MNHEY, CDR2 SVGAGI. V dropped 1 base and J dropped 7 bases, with 8 bases sitting between them. The CDR3 consists of 13 residues. The DNA of the CDR3 is TGTGCCAGCAGTTACTTTGCAGGACAGCCCCAGCATTTT. Its protein product is CASSYFAGQPQHF.

This chain uses TRBV4-1 with TRBJ1-6; D ambiguous. The CDR3 length is 17 residues. The V end was cut by 1 base, the J end by 8 bases, with 18 bases between. In germline, CDR1 is MGHRA, CDR2 YSYEKL. In nucleotides, the CDR3 is TGCGCCAGCAGCCAAGCGCTTAAGGCGCCGAGGGATTCACCCCTCCACTTT. Translated, it gives CASSQALKAPRDSPLHF.

V gene TRBV28 combines with J gene TRBJ1-1; 8 bases agree with TRBD1. The J segment lost 0 bases and the V segment lost 3 bases, leaving 9 bases of the junction unmatched. The CDR3 is made up of 17 amino acids. The germline V gene encodes CDR1 MDHEN and CDR2 SYDVKM. The CDR3: CASSFRRTGLLNTEAFF. The CDR3 DNA follows: TGTGCCAGCAGTTTTCGGCGGACAGGGCTCCTGAACACTGAAGCTTTCTTT.

This clone was counted between two and nine times. J is TRBJ1-4 and V is TRBV7-9; D may be TRBD1 (5 bases). V lost 0 bases and J lost 5, with 10 bases in between. The V gene's germline CDR1 is SEHNR and CDR2 FQNEAQ (reference sequence). The CDR3 contains 15 residues. CDR3 sequence: CASSLASGGNEKLFF. The CDR3 coding sequence is TGTGCCAGCAGCTTAGCCTCGGGGGGGAATGAAAAACTGTTTTTT. Complete variable domain (other parts from reference TRBV7-9 and TRBJ1-4): DTGVSQNPRHKITKRGQNVTFRCDPISEHNRLYWYRQTLGQGPEFLTYFQNEAQLEKSRLLSDRFSAERPKGSFSTLEIQRTEQGDSAMYLCASSLASGGNEKLFFGSGTQLSVL.

The chain links TRBV19 to TRBJ1-1; 11 nucleotides agree with TRBD1. This CDR3 is built from 14 residues. J lost 8 bases, V lost 5 bases, and 7 bases had no gene match. CDR1 is LNHDA and CDR2 is SQIVND in the germline V gene (reference sequence). As DNA, the CDR3 is TGTGCCAGTAGTGGGACAGGGGGTTGGCGGGAAGCTTTCTTT. Translated, it gives CASSGTGGWREAFF.

The V gene is TRBV28, the J gene TRBJ2-3; weak D call: TRBD2 (6 bases). Germline V gives CDR1 MDHEN, CDR2 SYDVKM. This CDR3 comprises 17 residues. Trimming pared 3 bases from V and 0 bases from J, leaving 16 bases between. For the CDR3, the DNA is TGTGCCAGCAGTTTGCCACCACTAGCCTTCAGCACAGATACGCAGTATTTT. Translating gives CASSLPPLAFSTDTQYF.

CDR3 protein: CASSTGTGKYQPQHF. The CDR3 region has the DNA TGTGCCAGCAGCACCGGGACAGGGAAGTATCAGCCCCAGCATTTT. The chain has TRBV5-5 and TRBJ1-5; 9 bases are a match to TRBD1. The CDR3 extends over 15 amino acids. Per the germline V gene, CDR1 is SGHKS and CDR2 is YYEKEE (reference sequence). V was pared by 4 bases and J by 5 bases, with 7 bases of the junction left unmatched.

This chain joins TRBV6-1 and TRBJ1-5, with a possible D match to TRBD1 (5 bases). Germline CDR1 reads MNHNS; CDR2 reads SASEGT. Deletions cut 5 bases from V and 5 bases from J, with 10 bases between. This CDR3 comprises 13 residues. The CDR3 sequence is CASSPDKYQPQHF. DNA of the CDR3: TGTGCCAGCAGTCCGGACAAGTATCAGCCCCAGCATTTT.

V gene TRBV7-2 combines with J gene TRBJ2-7; weak D call: TRBD2 (6 bases). In germline, CDR1 is SGHTA, CDR2 FQGNSA. Between the trimmed V and J ends, which lost 1 base and 0 bases, there was a span of 13 bases. The CDR3 covers 16 residues. CDR3 amino acids: CASSLGADGSSYEQYF. CDR3 nucleotides: TGTGCCAGCAGCTTAGGGGCGGACGGGAGCTCCTACGAGCAGTACTTC.

V gene TRBV6-4 combines with J gene TRBJ1-1, with D uncertain. Germline CDR1 MRHNA, CDR2 SNTAGT. This CDR3 spans 15 amino acids. V was shortened by 0 bases and J by 8 bases, with 16 bases between the two germline ends. The CDR3 nucleotides read TGTGCCAGCAGTGACTCTCTCCCGTCCTCCGCGGAAGCTTTCTTT. Protein sequence: CASSDSLPSSAEAFF.

This rearrangement joins TRBV30 to TRBJ1-5, with D perhaps matching TRBD1 (6 bases). This CDR3 comprises 13 residues. Germline lookup yields CDR1 GTSNPN and CDR2 SVGIG (reference sequence). The V end lost 1 base, the J end lost 7 bases, and 11 bases lay between the germline ends. As DNA, the CDR3 is TGTGCCTGGAGTGGACAGGATAAGCAGCCCCAGCATTTT. This gives the protein CAWSGQDKQPQHF.

V is TRBV7-2 and J is TRBJ2-5; 8 bases are shared with TRBD2. CDR3 length: 14 amino acids. From germline, CDR1 is SGHTA and CDR2 FQGNSA. With 4 bases clipped from V and 3 bases from J, the junction kept 4 bases outside the gene matches. The CDR3 protein is CASSSFSGEETQYF. CDR3 DNA sequence: TGTGCCAGCAGCTCCTTTAGCGGGGAAGAGACCCAGTACTTC.

The J gene is TRBJ2-1, the V gene TRBV5-1, with D maybe TRBD2 (6 bases). There are 14 residues in the CDR3. Germline lookup yields CDR1 SGHRS and CDR2 YFSETQ. V was shortened by 4 bases and J by 3 bases, with 11 bases between the two germline ends. CDR3 sequence reads: CASSTGLNYNEQFF. In DNA, the CDR3 is TGCGCCAGCAGCACGGGACTGAACTACAATGAGCAGTTCTTC.

The chain joins TRBV27 to TRBJ2-2; D is perhaps TRBD2 (6 bases). Germline loops: CDR1 MNHEY, CDR2 SMNVEV (reference sequence). This CDR3 has 14 residues. V lost 5 bases and J lost 7, with 14 bases in between. The CDR3 sequence: CASSPPPGGGELFF. The CDR3 DNA reads TGTGCCAGCAGTCCGCCCCCCGGGGGCGGGGAGCTGTTTTTT.